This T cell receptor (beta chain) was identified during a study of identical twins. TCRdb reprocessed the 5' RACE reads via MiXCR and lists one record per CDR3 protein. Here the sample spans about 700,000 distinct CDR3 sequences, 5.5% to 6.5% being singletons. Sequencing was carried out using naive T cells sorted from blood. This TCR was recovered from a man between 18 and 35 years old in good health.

CDR3 coding DNA: TGTGCCAGCAGCTTCGGGGTGGGCCAAGAGACCCAGTACTTC. This translates into CASSFGVGQETQYF. V and J are TRBV7-7 and TRBJ2-5, with D possibly being TRBD2 (5 bases). The CDR3 is made up of 14 amino acids. Germline CDR1 and CDR2: SSHAT and FNYEAQ (reference sequence). Trimming took off 3 bases at V and 1 base at J, with 9 bases between the two ends.